Following are 3 T cell receptor beta chains from one sample sequenced in a study of human T cells and chemical hapten exposure. As to time point: pre-sensitization, week 0. As for treatment: therapeutic diphenylcyclopropenone sensitization with weekly scalp DPC. TCRdb re-derived calls from the RACE reads in MiXCR, one entry per CDR3 protein. The sample lists 190,000 or so distinct CDR3 sequences, just under 30% occurring once. Sequencing was performed on whole blood, taken in connection with sensitization to the hapten diphenylcyclopropenone (DPC). These receptors were taken from a woman in her thirties with alopecia areata. Some clones in this sample may be carry-over from other donors' samples.

This clonotype was seen only a few times. V usage is TRBV28 and J usage is TRBJ2-7; possibly TRBD2 for D (6 bases). V was cut by 2 bases and J by 0 bases, with 11 bases left in between. Germline V gene sequence: CDR1 MDHEN, CDR2 SYDVKM. The CDR3 extends over 15 amino acids. The CDR3 spells CASSLGGTVSYEQYF. In DNA form, the CDR3 reads TGTGCCAGCAGTTTAGGGGGGACGGTCTCCTACGAGCAGTACTTC.

There are a few counts of this clonotype. The chain combines TRBV20-1 with TRBJ2-7; 9 positions match TRBD1. The germline CDR1 and CDR2 sequences are DFQATT and SNEGSKA (reference sequence). V dropped 6 bases and J dropped 2; count of bases not matched to a gene: 2. The CDR3 extends over 12 amino acids. CDR3 protein: CSATGGTYEQYF. The CDR3 DNA is TGCAGTGCAACAGGGGGCACCTACGAGCAGTACTTC.

The V call is TRBV7-2, the J call TRBJ2-7; no clear D. CDR3 size: 14 residues. V gave up 4 bases and J gave up 0 bases, with 10 bases separating them. Germline V gene lookup returns CDR1 SGHTA and CDR2 FQGNSA. CDR3 region: CASSYKKSSYEQYF. The DNA for the CDR3 is TGTGCCAGCAGCTATAAGAAAAGCTCCTACGAGCAGTACTTC.